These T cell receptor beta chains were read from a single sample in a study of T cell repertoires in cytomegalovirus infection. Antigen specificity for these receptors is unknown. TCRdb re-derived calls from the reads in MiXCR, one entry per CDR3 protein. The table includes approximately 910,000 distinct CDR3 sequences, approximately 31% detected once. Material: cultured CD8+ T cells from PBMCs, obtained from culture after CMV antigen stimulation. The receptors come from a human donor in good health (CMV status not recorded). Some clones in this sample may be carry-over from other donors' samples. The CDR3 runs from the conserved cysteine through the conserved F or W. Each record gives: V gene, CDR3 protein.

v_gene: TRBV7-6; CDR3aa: CASSPDRGRYEQYF
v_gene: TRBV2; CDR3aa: CASSEGAFYNEQFF
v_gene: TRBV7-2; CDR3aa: CASSGLAGGGEQFF
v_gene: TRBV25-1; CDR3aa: CASSALRYPESTQYF
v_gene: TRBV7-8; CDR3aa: CASSHRDRGTEAFF
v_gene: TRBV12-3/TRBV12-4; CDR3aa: CASSPKHSTDTQYF
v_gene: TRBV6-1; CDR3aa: CASLRTSGGALDEQFF
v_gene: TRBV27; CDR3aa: CASLGQGPNYGYTF
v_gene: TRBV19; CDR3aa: CASSIAGAGANTGELFF
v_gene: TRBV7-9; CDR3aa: CASSFDRGLSNQPQHF
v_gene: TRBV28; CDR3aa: CASSSKGRGGHEQFF
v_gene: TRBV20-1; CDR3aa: CSASSPGGGANVLTF
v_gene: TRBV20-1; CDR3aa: CSANLRGGSYNEQFF
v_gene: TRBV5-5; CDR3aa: CASSPATHWGYTF
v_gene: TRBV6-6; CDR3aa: CASSYSKGQADTGELFF
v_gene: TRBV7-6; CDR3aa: CAGSPEPGPQNTGELFF
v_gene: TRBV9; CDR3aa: CASSEPQGLSYGYTF
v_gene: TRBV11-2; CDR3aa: CASSKGGGSYNEQFF
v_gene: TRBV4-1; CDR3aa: CASSPVIGTAGGHETQYF
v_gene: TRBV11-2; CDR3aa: CASSIVGEGDSPLHF
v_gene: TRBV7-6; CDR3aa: CTSSPGTGGFRGYTF
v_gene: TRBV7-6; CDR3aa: CASSLARAAEAFF
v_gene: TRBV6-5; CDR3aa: CASSYGTRTGYTF
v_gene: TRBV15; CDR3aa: CAISRDRSSGNTIYF
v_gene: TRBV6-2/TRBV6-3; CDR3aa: CASSYVGYTDTQYF
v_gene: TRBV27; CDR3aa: CASSLTSGLPRAQYF
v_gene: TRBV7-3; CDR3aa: CASNPSPQGALTDYGYTF
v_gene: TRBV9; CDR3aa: CASSGGGHMNTEAFF
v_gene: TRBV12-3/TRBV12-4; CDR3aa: CASSIGRGPQSYTF
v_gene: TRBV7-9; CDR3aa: CASSFPASGGHSSYEQYF
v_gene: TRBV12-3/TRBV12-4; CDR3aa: CASRRTGGSFQPQHF
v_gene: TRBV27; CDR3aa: CASGVQGDFTDTQYF
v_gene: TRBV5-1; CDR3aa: CASSLEEALDEKLFF
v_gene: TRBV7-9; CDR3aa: CASSPLRGARTEAFF
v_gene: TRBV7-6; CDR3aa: CASPSPTGYGYTF
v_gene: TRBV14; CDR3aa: CASSSRGEWDTEAFF
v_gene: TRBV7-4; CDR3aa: CASSSGPNRVPTEAFF
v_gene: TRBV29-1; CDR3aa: CSVDGGSEFTDTQYF
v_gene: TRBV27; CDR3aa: CASSLQGLAVFTGELFF
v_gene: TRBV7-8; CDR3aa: CASSRGSSSYNEQFF
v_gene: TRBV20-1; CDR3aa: CSARAAGGLLHEQFF
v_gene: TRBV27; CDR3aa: CASGPQGQPQHF